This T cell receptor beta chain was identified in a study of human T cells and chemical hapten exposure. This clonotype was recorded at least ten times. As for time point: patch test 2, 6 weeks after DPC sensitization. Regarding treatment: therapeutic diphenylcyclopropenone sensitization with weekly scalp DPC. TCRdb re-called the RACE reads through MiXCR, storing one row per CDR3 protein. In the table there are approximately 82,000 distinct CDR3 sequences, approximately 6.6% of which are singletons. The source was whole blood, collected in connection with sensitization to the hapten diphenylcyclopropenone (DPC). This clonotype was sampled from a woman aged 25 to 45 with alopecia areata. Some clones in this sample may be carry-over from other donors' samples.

CDR3 in DNA: TGCGCCAGCAGTGGCCAGGGTGTAAATACTGAAGCTTTCTTT. It encodes CASSGQGVNTEAFF. The V gene is TRBV5-1, the J gene TRBJ1-1, with D perhaps TRBD1 (5 bases). CDR3 length: 14 amino acids. CDR1 SGHRS and CDR2 YFSETQ come from the germline V gene. Between the trimmed V and J ends, which lost 5 bases and 5 bases, there was a span of 16 bases.